The 28 T cell receptor beta chains below were found in one sample sequenced in a study of blood T cell repertoires in COVID-19. Some clones are missing from TCRdb's copy, which holds only in-frame ones; the method was immunoSEQ multiplex PCR. The table includes 150,000 to 200,000 clones, 80% to 90% detected once. The specimen was peripheral blood. These receptors all stem from a woman in her sixties or seventies with COVID-19, enrolled during active disease.

V usage is TRBV11-2 and J usage is TRBJ2-7; D may be TRBD2 (5 bases). The CDR3 is 13 residues long. CDR1 is SGHAT and CDR2 is FQNNGV in the germline V gene. Trimming cost V 3 bases and J 4 bases, with 10 bases left between them. CDR3 nucleotide sequence: TGTGCCAGCAGCTTCCTCGGGGTTTACGAGCAGTACTTC. This translates into CASSFLGVYEQYF.

The chain uses TRBV19 and TRBJ2-7; possibly TRBD1 for D (6 bases). Trimming took 4 bases from V and 1 from J, leaving 11 bases between them. The CDR3 spans 14 residues. CDR1 and CDR2 from the germline V gene are LNHDA and SQIVND (reference sequence). DNA for the CDR3: TGTGCCAGTAGTAGGGGGCTAGATTCCTACGAGCAGTACTTC. Translation: CASSRGLDSYEQYF.

The rearrangement joins TRBV11-3 to TRBJ2-7; TRBD2 matches 7 bases. This CDR3 contains 12 residues. Unmatched junction bases numbered 7, after V lost 8 bases and J lost 6 bases. The V gene's germline CDR1 is SGHNT and CDR2 YENEEA. CDR3 amino acids: CASRGDFFEQYF. In DNA form, the CDR3 reads TGTGCCAGCCGGGGGGATTTTTTCGAGCAGTACTTC.

This chain uses TRBV7-9 with TRBJ2-7; 12 bases line up with TRBD2. Germline CDR1 SEHNR, CDR2 FQNEAQ (reference sequence). Trimming cost V 5 bases and J 3 bases; bases outside gene matches: 2. This CDR3 contains 14 residues. CDR3 in DNA: TGTGCCAGCAGCCGGACTAGCGGGATCTACGAGCAGTACTTC. Its protein is CASSRTSGIYEQYF.

CDR3 nucleotides: TGTGCCAGTAGACTGCGGGGGGGTAATGAAAAACTGTTTTTT. This gives the protein CASRLRGGNEKLFF. The V call is TRBV19, the J call TRBJ1-4; D perhaps matches TRBD1 (5 bases). V was shortened by 6 bases and J by 4 bases, with 12 bases between the two germline ends. The CDR3 runs 14 residues. CDR1 LNHDA and CDR2 SQIVND come from the germline V gene (reference sequence).

The chain joins TRBV15 to TRBJ1-2; 9 nucleotides agree with TRBD1. Germline CDR1 is LNHNV and CDR2 is YYDKDF (reference sequence). The CDR3 loop spans 18 amino acids. V lost 2 bases and J lost 5; bases outside the gene matches: 15. CDR3 protein: CATSRQRGQGNPSYGYTF. As DNA, the CDR3 is TGTGCCACCAGCAGACAGAGGGGACAGGGAAACCCCTCTTATGGCTACACCTTC.

This sequence joins TRBV7-2 and TRBJ1-1; the D is unclear. Deletions cut 5 bases from V and 11 bases from J, with 21 bases between. Germline V gene sequence: CDR1 SGHTA, CDR2 FQGNSA. This CDR3 has 14 residues. The CDR3 DNA follows: TGTGCCAGCAGCCCAATCGGCGCAGGACTGGAGGCTTTCTTT. This sequence encodes CASSPIGAGLEAFF.

The V and J genes are TRBV2 and TRBJ1-6; no definite D call. Trimming took 4 bases from V and 6 from J, leaving 10 bases between them. The length of the CDR3 is 14 residues. The germline CDR1 and CDR2 sequences are SNHLY and FYNNEI. CDR3 residues: CASSVRGINSPLHF. CDR3 DNA sequence: TGTGCCAGCAGTGTGCGGGGAATTAATTCACCCCTCCACTTT.

This clone appeared a few times. The chain recombines TRBV6-2 or TRBV6-3 with TRBJ2-7; TRBD2 might be the D (5 bases). Looked up from germline, CDR1 is MNHEY and CDR2 is SVGEGT. V lost 6 bases and J 0 bases, leaving 15 bases between the germline ends. This CDR3 is built from 15 residues. CDR3 residues: CASSLGASSSYEQYF. CDR3 bases: TGTGCCAGCAGCCTGGGAGCATCCAGCTCCTACGAGCAGTACTTC.

The genes are TRBV3-1 (or the pseudogene TRBV3-2) and TRBJ2-7, with TRBD2 identical over 10 bases. CDR3 length equals 15 residues. Losses at the gene ends were 1 base for V and 5 bases for J; bases not matched to a gene: 5. The germline gives CDR1 LGHDT, CDR2 YNNKEL (reference sequence). The CDR3 DNA follows: TGTGCCAGCAGCCAAGCTCCTAGCGGGAGTCACGAGCAGTACTTC. Its protein product is CASSQAPSGSHEQYF.

This chain connects TRBV7-9 to TRBJ1-4, with 8 nucleotides matching TRBD1. This CDR3 spans 15 amino acids. V lost 5 bases and J lost 7; bases outside the gene matches: 9. Germline V gene lookup returns CDR1 SEHNR and CDR2 FQNEAQ (reference sequence). CDR3 sequence reads: CASSPRQGSGEKLFF. The CDR3 coding sequence is TGTGCCAGCAGCCCCCGACAGGGGTCTGGTGAAAAACTGTTTTTT. The variable domain in full, with the rest retrieved from reference TRBV7-9 and TRBJ1-4, is DTGVSQNPRHKITKRGQNVTFRCDPISEHNRLYWYRQTLGQGPEFLTYFQNEAQLEKSRLLSDRFSAERPKGSFSTLEIQRTEQGDSAMYLCASSPRQGSGEKLFFGSGTQLSVL.

The chain is built from TRBV7-2 and TRBJ1-1; D gene unclear. Trimming left V 5 bases short and J 11 bases short, with 12 bases between. Germline CDR1 and CDR2: SGHTA and FQGNSA. CDR3 length equals 11 residues. CDR3 protein: CASSPTREAFF. CDR3 DNA: TGTGCCAGCAGCCCTACAAGGGAGGCTTTCTTT.

The chain carries TRBV18 and TRBJ2-7; 11 bases match TRBD2. The length of the CDR3 is 16 residues. Germline trimming cut 4 bases from V and 1 base from J; bases unmatched to any gene: 6. The germline CDR1 and CDR2 sequences are KGHSH and LQKENI. The CDR3 DNA follows: TGTGCCAGCTCACTCGTAGCGGGAGGGACATCCTACGAGCAGTACTTC. It yields the protein CASSLVAGGTSYEQYF.

This clone was counted once. This chain joins TRBV28 and TRBJ2-7; the match to TRBD1 covers 7 bases. Per germline, CDR1 MDHEN and CDR2 SYDVKM. V dropped 6 bases and J dropped 5; count of bases not matched to a gene: 10. This CDR3 is 14 amino acids long. The CDR3 loop reads CASSAGTVTDEQYF. The DNA for the CDR3 is TGTGCCAGCAGCGCCGGGACAGTTACCGACGAGCAGTACTTC.

The V call is TRBV19, the J call TRBJ2-2; maybe TRBD2 (5 bases). Per the germline V gene, CDR1 is LNHDA and CDR2 is SQIVND (reference sequence). This CDR3 contains 14 residues. V was pared by 1 base and J by 5 bases, with 8 bases between. The CDR3 sequence is CASSIGQRTGELFF. The DNA of the CDR3 is TGTGCCAGTAGTATAGGGCAGCGGACCGGGGAGCTGTTTTTT. The whole variable domain, remainder taken from reference TRBV19 and TRBJ2-2, is DGGITQSPKYLFRKEGQNVTLSCEQNLNHDAMYWYRQDPGQGLRLIYYSQIVNDFQKGDIAEGYSVSREKKESFPLTVTSAQKNPTAFYLCASSIGQRTGELFFGEGSRLTVL.

CDR3 amino acids: CASTLPPLGQYF. In DNA form, the CDR3 reads TGTGCCAGCACCCTTCCCCCACTAGGGCAGTATTTT. The chain carries TRBV7-2 and TRBJ2-3; weak D call: TRBD2 (5 bases). Trimming removed 7 bases from V and 11 bases from J, with 16 bases in between. This CDR3 has 12 residues. Germline CDR1 is SGHTA and CDR2 is FQGNSA.

V and J are TRBV7-9 and TRBJ2-1, with D possibly TRBD1 on 6 matching bases. V was cut by 3 bases and J by 8 bases, with 17 bases left in between. Per germline, CDR1 SEHNR and CDR2 FQNEAQ (reference sequence). The CDR3 contains 15 residues. CDR3 bases: TGTGCCAGCAGCTTTGGGGGCGAAGGTACCTATGAGCAGTTCTTC. Amino acid sequence: CASSFGGEGTYEQFF.

This clone came up once. At one end the junction does not follow the germline gene, possibly because of a read error. The chain employs TRBV28 and TRBJ1-5; weak D call: TRBD1 (6 bases). CDR1 and CDR2 (germline): MDHEN, SYDVKM. The CDR3 runs to 15 residues. The CDR3 region has the DNA TGTGCCAGCAGCCGCCTTGGGACAATTAATCAGCGCCAGCATTTT. This encodes CASSRLGTINQRQHF.

This chain links TRBV28 with TRBJ1-5, with 10 nucleotides matching TRBD1. CDR1 MDHEN and CDR2 SYDVKM come from the germline V gene. V shed 8 bases, J shed 1 base, and the junction held 11 bases outside the gene matches. This CDR3 is built from 17 residues. The DNA for the CDR3 is TGTGCCAGCCCTCCAGCTGGACAGGGGGTCAGCAATCAGCCCCAGCATTTT. The encoded protein is CASPPAGQGVSNQPQHF.

This clone has a handful of counts. This rearrangement joins TRBV23-1 to TRBJ1-1; D is perhaps TRBD1 (5 bases). TRBV23-1 is an ORF, with its function uncertain. This CDR3 has 14 amino acids. Trimming left V 4 bases short and J 4 bases short, with 13 bases between. As DNA, the CDR3 is TGCGCCAGCAGTCGTCATCAGGGCCCCACTGAAGCTTTCTTT. Its protein product is CASSRHQGPTEAFF.

This chain links TRBV4-1 with TRBJ2-2, with D unclear. Looked up from germline, CDR1 is MGHRA and CDR2 is YSYEKL. The V end was cut by 0 bases, the J end by 2 bases, with 13 bases between. The CDR3 consists of 17 residues. CDR3 bases: TGCGCCAGCAGCCAAGATTTAATCCGTATCAACACCGGGGAGCTGTTTTTT. Protein: CASSQDLIRINTGELFF.

The V and J genes are TRBV5-1 and TRBJ2-1; D is uncertain. Germline V gene lookup returns CDR1 SGHRS and CDR2 YFSETQ. With 5 bases removed from V and 4 bases from J, the gap between germline ends came to 4 bases. This CDR3 contains 11 residues. The CDR3 is CASRSYNEQFF. The CDR3 DNA sequence: TGCGCCAGCAGGTCTTACAATGAGCAGTTCTTC.

The chain couples TRBV7-8 to TRBJ2-1, with 9 bases matching TRBD1. The J segment lost 8 bases and the V segment lost 0 bases, leaving 8 bases of the junction unmatched. Germline V lookup: CDR1 SGHVS, CDR2 FQNEAQ. This CDR3 comprises 16 residues. The DNA for the CDR3 is TGTGCCAGCAGCTTAGCGCGGGACAGGGACGGTTATGAGCAGTTCTTC. It specifies CASSLARDRDGYEQFF.

V is TRBV4-3 and J is TRBJ1-2; D call uncertain. The V end lost 1 base, the J end lost 3 bases, and 6 bases lay between the germline ends. Germline loops: CDR1 LGHNA, CDR2 YSLEER. This CDR3 is 13 amino acids long. CDR3 residues: CASSQAIYYGYTF. The CDR3 DNA follows: TGCGCCAGCAGCCAAGCCATTTACTATGGCTACACCTTC.

V is TRBV6-2 or TRBV6-3 and J is TRBJ2-2; D is unclear. CDR3 size: 14 residues. V was cut by 5 bases and J by 7 bases, with 14 bases left in between. CDR1 and CDR2 (germline): MNHEY, SVGEGT. Written as DNA, the CDR3 is TGTGCCAGCAGTCTACTCCTTGGTAGCGGGGAGCTGTTTTTT. Amino acid sequence: CASSLLLGSGELFF.

V gene TRBV6-1 combines with J gene TRBJ2-7, with TRBD1 matching 9 bases. The CDR3 loop spans 14 amino acids. Germline V lookup: CDR1 MNHNS, CDR2 SASEGT. Losses at the gene ends were 3 bases for V and 5 bases for J; bases not matched to a gene: 5. The CDR3 DNA reads TGTGCCAGCAGTGATCCCGGACAGGGGAACGAGCAGTACTTC. Translation gives CASSDPGQGNEQYF.

CDR3 nucleotides: TGTGCCAGCAACCGAGCGGGAGTTAGGACAGATACGCAGTATTTT. Amino acid sequence: CASNRAGVRTDTQYF. The gene calls are TRBV6-5 and TRBJ2-3; 8 bases are a match to TRBD2. V gave up 7 bases and J gave up 3 bases; unmatched junction bases: 9. Germline V gene lookup returns CDR1 MNHEY and CDR2 SVGAGI. This CDR3 has 15 residues.

V is TRBV27 and J is TRBJ1-4, with D hard to call. Between the trimmed V and J ends, which lost 5 bases and 4 bases, there was a span of 17 bases. Germline-derived CDR1 and CDR2 are MNHEY and SMNVEV (reference sequence). This CDR3 has 16 residues. CDR3 nucleotides: TGTGCCAGCAGTCCGTTAACGGGCGCGGGTAATGAAAAACTGTTTTTT. Its protein product is CASSPLTGAGNEKLFF.